These 24 T cell receptor beta chains were all obtained from the same sample, sequenced in a study of blood T cell repertoires in COVID-19. The table came from immunoSEQ multiplex PCR; TCRdb's copy has only in-frame clones and leaves some out. This sample has 65,000 to 95,000 clones, with about three quarters found just once. The sequenced sample consisted of peripheral blood. The receptors were sampled from a man aged 45-65 years with active or convalescent COVID-19.

This chain joins TRBV19 and TRBJ2-1; D not resolved. Deletions cut 2 bases from V and 10 bases from J, with 6 bases between. The CDR3 runs 11 residues. Germline assignment: CDR1 LNHDA and CDR2 SQIVND (reference sequence). Written as DNA, the CDR3 is TGTGCCAGTAGTATACGAGGCGAGCAGTTCTTC. Translating gives CASSIRGEQFF.

The V and J genes are TRBV4-1 and TRBJ1-2; D is possibly TRBD1 (6 bases). This CDR3 is 14 amino acids long. Germline-derived CDR1 and CDR2 are MGHRA and YSYEKL. V gave up 3 bases and J gave up 7 bases, with 15 bases separating them. The CDR3 protein is CASSHPRGEGGYTF. The CDR3 DNA reads as TGCGCCAGCAGCCATCCAAGGGGGGAGGGTGGCTACACCTTC.

There are a few counts of this clone. The chain uses TRBV12-3 or TRBV12-4 and TRBJ2-5, with TRBD1 as a possible D gene (6 bases). This CDR3 spans 13 amino acids. Between the trimmed V and J ends, which lost 5 bases and 3 bases, there was a span of 10 bases. CDR3 coding DNA: TGTGCCAGCAGTGTGGGACAAGAAGAGACCCAGTACTTC. Translating it yields CASSVGQEETQYF.

V and J are TRBV11-3 and TRBJ2-1; no firm D call. The CDR3 is 13 residues long. V was cut by 1 base and J by 5 bases, with 6 bases left in between. Looked up from germline, CDR1 is SGHNT and CDR2 is YENEEA. CDR3 loop: CASSLVEHNEQFF. CDR3 in DNA: TGTGCCAGCAGCTTAGTTGAGCACAATGAGCAGTTCTTC.

The J gene is TRBJ1-5, the V gene TRBV6-6; possible D gene TRBD1, 5 bases. The germline V and J ends were trimmed by 0 bases and 5 bases, with 11 bases remaining between them. The CDR3 is 15 amino acids. Germline CDR1 and CDR2: MNHNY and SVGAGI (reference sequence). CDR3 protein: CASSYSSQGDQPQHF. The CDR3 nucleotides are TGTGCCAGCAGTTACTCGAGTCAAGGGGATCAGCCCCAGCATTTT.

V and J are TRBV7-2 and TRBJ1-1, with TRBD1 identical over 9 bases. The CDR3 is 13 amino acids. In germline, CDR1 is SGHTA, CDR2 FQGNSA. The trim removed 3 bases at V and 7 bases at J, leaving 3 bases unmatched. CDR3 nucleotides: TGTGCCAGCAGCTTCGGGACAGGGCGTGAAGCTTTCTTT. This sequence encodes CASSFGTGREAFF. Supplemented by reference TRBV7-2 and TRBJ1-1, the full variable domain reads GAGVSQSPSNKVTEKGKDVELRCDPISGHTALYWYRQSLGQGLEFLIYFQGNSAPDKSGLPSDRFSAERTGGSVSTLTIQRTQQEDSAVYLCASSFGTGREAFFGQGTRLTVV.

V gene TRBV27 combines with J gene TRBJ1-6; tentatively, D is TRBD1 (6 bases). Germline V lookup: CDR1 MNHEY, CDR2 SMNVEV (reference sequence). With 5 bases removed from V and 2 bases from J, the gap between germline ends came to 22 bases. The length of the CDR3 is 19 residues. CDR3 sequence reads: CASSPSRGSGPTYNSPLHF. In DNA form, the CDR3 reads TGTGCCAGCAGTCCTTCCAGGGGATCAGGCCCCACCTATAATTCACCCCTCCACTTT.

The rearrangement uses TRBV7-2 and TRBJ2-7, with TRBD1 as a possible D gene (5 bases). V gave up 3 bases and J gave up 4 bases, with 13 bases separating them. There are 14 residues in the CDR3. Germline lookup yields CDR1 SGHTA and CDR2 FQGNSA. In DNA form, the CDR3 reads TGTGCCAGCAGCTTCGGCAGGGCCTATTACGAGCAGTACTTC. Translated, it gives CASSFGRAYYEQYF.

The sample holds a few counts of this clone. The chain couples TRBV6-1 to TRBJ1-2; the match to TRBD1 covers 9 bases. Germline lookup yields CDR1 MNHNS and CDR2 SASEGT. The length of the CDR3 is 14 residues. V lost 1 base, J lost 8 bases, and 5 bases stayed unmatched. The CDR3 loop reads CASSEELGTGGYTF. The CDR3 DNA follows: TGTGCCAGCAGTGAAGAGTTGGGGACAGGGGGCTACACCTTC.

The V gene is TRBV9, the J gene TRBJ2-5; D possibly corresponds to TRBD1 (5 bases). Trimming left V 1 base short and J 5 bases short, with 9 bases between. The CDR3 contains 13 residues. The germline V gene has CDR1 SGDLS and CDR2 YYNGEE. DNA of the CDR3: TGTGCCAGCAGCGTACAGGGTTCGGAGACCCAGTACTTC. The encoded protein is CASSVQGSETQYF.

The J gene is TRBJ1-5, the V gene TRBV7-3; unclear D gene. Trimming took 7 bases from V and 4 from J, leaving 11 bases between them. Germline values: CDR1 SGHTA, CDR2 FQGTGA. The CDR3 is made up of 13 amino acids. The CDR3 DNA reads as TGTGCCAGCATCGGGGTGGGGAATCAGCCCCAGCATTTT. It translates to CASIGVGNQPQHF.

The chain couples TRBV6-5 to TRBJ2-7; 10 bases align to TRBD2. The CDR3 loop spans 15 amino acids. The trim removed 2 bases at V and 5 bases at J, leaving 6 bases unmatched. Germline V gives CDR1 MNHEY, CDR2 SVGAGI. The CDR3 region is CASSYDSGGADEQYF. In DNA, the CDR3 is TGTGCCAGCAGTTACGACAGCGGGGGGGCTGACGAGCAGTACTTC.

This chain joins TRBV29-1 and TRBJ1-5; D uncertain. The V end was cut by 4 bases, the J end by 7 bases, with 14 bases between. The germline V gene encodes CDR1 SQVTM and CDR2 ANQGSEA. The CDR3 contains 13 residues. Written as DNA, the CDR3 is TGCAGCGTTGGTTCCGATCCGGGGCAGCCCCAGCATTTT. Translation gives CSVGSDPGQPQHF.

The J gene is TRBJ2-5, the V gene TRBV6-5, with 7 positions matching TRBD2. With 7 bases clipped from V and 7 bases from J, the junction kept 3 bases outside the gene matches. The CDR3 has 11 amino acids. Germline CDR1 MNHEY, CDR2 SVGAGI. CDR3 region: CASTPGGTQYF. The CDR3 region has the DNA TGTGCCAGCACCCCGGGGGGGACCCAGTACTTC.

The V gene is TRBV6-2 or TRBV6-3, the J gene TRBJ2-2; possibly TRBD2 for D (5 bases). Germline assignment: CDR1 MNHEY and CDR2 SVGEGT. With 7 bases removed from V and 4 bases from J, the gap between germline ends came to 13 bases. This CDR3 contains 14 residues. As DNA, the CDR3 is TGTGCCAGCACCCCTATCCGGGGCACCGGGGAGCTGTTTTTT. Translating it yields CASTPIRGTGELFF.

V usage is TRBV27 and J usage is TRBJ1-5; D unresolved. V lost 3 bases, J lost 0 bases, and 6 bases lay in between. CDR1 and CDR2 from the germline V gene are MNHEY and SMNVEV (reference sequence). This CDR3 spans 14 amino acids. CDR3 DNA sequence: TGTGCCAGCAGTTTGGCGGCTAGCAATCAGCCCCAGCATTTT. It yields the protein CASSLAASNQPQHF.

The chain recombines TRBV6-5 with TRBJ2-1; tentative D call: TRBD2 (5 bases). There are 15 residues in the CDR3. The V gene's germline CDR1 is MNHEY and CDR2 SVGAGI. Trimming cost V 5 bases and J 0 bases, with 11 bases left between them. CDR3 residues: CASSPPGFSYNEQFF. The CDR3 DNA follows: TGTGCCAGCAGTCCCCCGGGGTTCTCCTACAATGAGCAGTTCTTC.

This clone appeared a few times. This CDR3 reads CASSVEGRLGEKLFF. CDR3 DNA: TGTGCCAGCAGCGTAGAGGGGCGCTTAGGAGAAAAACTGTTTTTT. The chain combines TRBV9 with TRBJ1-4, with D possibly TRBD1 on 5 matching bases. Germline assignment: CDR1 SGDLS and CDR2 YYNGEE. Trimming pared 0 bases from V and 8 bases from J, leaving 14 bases between. The CDR3 loop spans 15 amino acids.

This clone was recorded once. The J gene is TRBJ1-5, the V gene TRBV27; D remains unclear. Trimming left V 2 bases short and J 0 bases short, with 8 bases between. This CDR3 contains 15 residues. The germline gives CDR1 MNHEY, CDR2 SMNVEV (reference sequence). The CDR3 region has the DNA TGTGCCAGCAGTTTAGAGCCATATAGCAATCAGCCCCAGCATTTT. Residues: CASSLEPYSNQPQHF.

The chain couples TRBV15 to TRBJ2-1, with 16 positions matching TRBD2. The junction had 9 bases not matched to a gene; V was cut back by 0 bases and J by 7 bases. The CDR3 sequence is 19 residues long. Germline V gene data show CDR1 as LNHNV and CDR2 as YYDKDF (reference sequence). CDR3 bases: TGTGCCACCAGCAGAGATCGGACGGGACTAGCGGGGGGGCGAAATGAGCAGTTCTTC. It codes for CATSRDRTGLAGGRNEQFF.

The CDR3 DNA reads TGCGCCAGCAGCTTGGCCACCAGCGGGGGACTGTACCAAGAGACCCAGTACTTC. This gives the protein CASSLATSGGLYQETQYF. The chain combines TRBV5-1 with TRBJ2-5, with TRBD2 identical over 8 bases. Germline trimming cut 0 bases from V and 0 bases from J; bases unmatched to any gene: 10. Germline CDR1 SGHRS, CDR2 YFSETQ. The CDR3 length is 18 residues.

This clone showed up just a few times. The V and J genes are TRBV5-1 and TRBJ1-2, with D possibly matching TRBD1 (5 bases). The CDR3 has 15 amino acids. Trimming took off 0 bases at V and 0 bases at J, with 9 bases between the two ends. The germline gives CDR1 SGHRS, CDR2 YFSETQ. The CDR3 here is CASSLEGVPNYGYTF. Here the CDR3 DNA reads TGCGCCAGCAGCTTGGAAGGGGTTCCTAACTATGGCTACACCTTC.

V is TRBV6-2 or TRBV6-3 and J is TRBJ1-4; D gene uncertain. Germline V CDR1 and CDR2: MNHEY, SVGEGT. The CDR3 totals 15 residues. V was clipped by 7 bases and J by 1 base, with 13 bases between them. CDR3 nucleotide sequence: TGTGCCAGCACCCCATCCGGACTAACTAATGAAAAACTGTTTTTT. The encoded protein is CASTPSGLTNEKLFF.

The chain has TRBV4-2 and TRBJ1-5, with D possibly TRBD1 on 5 matching bases. CDR3 length: 14 amino acids. Trimming removed 3 bases at V and 1 base at J, with 7 bases between. Germline lookup yields CDR1 LGHNA and CDR2 YNFKEQ. CDR3 protein: CASSQGLSNQPQHF. CDR3 bases: TGTGCCAGCAGCCAGGGACTCAGCAATCAGCCCCAGCATTTT.